This T cell receptor (beta chain) was found in a study of human T cells and chemical hapten exposure. On the study more broadly: Slight differences in pooled library volume were the main source of varying TCR yields across samples.

Trimming took off 2 bases at V and 8 bases at J, with 9 bases between the two ends. The germline V gene has CDR1 MNHEY and CDR2 SVGAGI. The CDR3 is 12 amino acids. MiXCR, applied by TCRdb to the RACE reads, yields one record per CDR3 protein. Here the sample spans about 120,000 distinct CDR3 sequences, 11% being singletons. The time point here: patch test 3, about 24 weeks after DPC sensitization. Described treatment: therapeutic diphenylcyclopropenone sensitization with weekly scalp DPC. In this sample, this clonotype turned up a few times. The antigen is undetermined. General study results and limits: Among expanded TCRs, significantly more large CDR3 similarity clusters formed than among controls.

Material: whole blood, obtained in connection with sensitization to the hapten diphenylcyclopropenone (DPC). The source of this sequence is a woman between 50 and 59 years old with alopecia areata. Some clones in this sample may be carry-over from other donors' samples. The J gene is TRBJ1-1, the V gene TRBV6-5; D perhaps matches TRBD1 (6 bases). CDR3 DNA: TGTGCCAGCAGTTACACCGGGACAGAAGCTTTCTTT. Protein sequence: CASSYTGTEAFF.